This TCR beta chain was retrieved from a study of CD8 T cells in ankylosing spondylitis. Study findings and constraints: Reports say disease-linked clones showed up significantly more in matched ankylosing spondylitis synovial fluid. Characteristic, it appeared, of ankylosing spondylitis blood was a TCR beta motif of roughly eight highly homologous variants. CD8+ cells made up the disease-linked clones, which were relatively rare in peripheral blood. Previously reported in reactive arthritis synovial fluid and blood were some of the motif variants.

This clonotype appeared many times. The antigen remains unidentified. This CDR3 region has 16 residues. The germline gives CDR1 SGHRS, CDR2 YFSETQ. V lost 3 bases, J lost 3 bases, and 10 bases stayed unmatched. The TCR beta libraries were generated through quantitative 5'-RACE incorporating molecular barcodes. TCRdb re-called the 5' RACE reads through MiXCR, storing one row per CDR3 protein. Of around 140,000 distinct CDR3 sequences listed, 15% to 20% were seen once; the top ten hold 30% to 35%. V is TRBV5-1 and J is TRBJ2-3; 7 bases line up with TRBD2. The source of this sequence is a male donor with ankylosing spondylitis. The sample was blood, either unsorted or a sorted T cell fraction (not recorded which). The CDR3 DNA reads TGCGCCAGCAGCTACCCACACGGACTAGGTACAGATACGCAGTATTTT. This gives the protein CASSYPHGLGTDTQYF.